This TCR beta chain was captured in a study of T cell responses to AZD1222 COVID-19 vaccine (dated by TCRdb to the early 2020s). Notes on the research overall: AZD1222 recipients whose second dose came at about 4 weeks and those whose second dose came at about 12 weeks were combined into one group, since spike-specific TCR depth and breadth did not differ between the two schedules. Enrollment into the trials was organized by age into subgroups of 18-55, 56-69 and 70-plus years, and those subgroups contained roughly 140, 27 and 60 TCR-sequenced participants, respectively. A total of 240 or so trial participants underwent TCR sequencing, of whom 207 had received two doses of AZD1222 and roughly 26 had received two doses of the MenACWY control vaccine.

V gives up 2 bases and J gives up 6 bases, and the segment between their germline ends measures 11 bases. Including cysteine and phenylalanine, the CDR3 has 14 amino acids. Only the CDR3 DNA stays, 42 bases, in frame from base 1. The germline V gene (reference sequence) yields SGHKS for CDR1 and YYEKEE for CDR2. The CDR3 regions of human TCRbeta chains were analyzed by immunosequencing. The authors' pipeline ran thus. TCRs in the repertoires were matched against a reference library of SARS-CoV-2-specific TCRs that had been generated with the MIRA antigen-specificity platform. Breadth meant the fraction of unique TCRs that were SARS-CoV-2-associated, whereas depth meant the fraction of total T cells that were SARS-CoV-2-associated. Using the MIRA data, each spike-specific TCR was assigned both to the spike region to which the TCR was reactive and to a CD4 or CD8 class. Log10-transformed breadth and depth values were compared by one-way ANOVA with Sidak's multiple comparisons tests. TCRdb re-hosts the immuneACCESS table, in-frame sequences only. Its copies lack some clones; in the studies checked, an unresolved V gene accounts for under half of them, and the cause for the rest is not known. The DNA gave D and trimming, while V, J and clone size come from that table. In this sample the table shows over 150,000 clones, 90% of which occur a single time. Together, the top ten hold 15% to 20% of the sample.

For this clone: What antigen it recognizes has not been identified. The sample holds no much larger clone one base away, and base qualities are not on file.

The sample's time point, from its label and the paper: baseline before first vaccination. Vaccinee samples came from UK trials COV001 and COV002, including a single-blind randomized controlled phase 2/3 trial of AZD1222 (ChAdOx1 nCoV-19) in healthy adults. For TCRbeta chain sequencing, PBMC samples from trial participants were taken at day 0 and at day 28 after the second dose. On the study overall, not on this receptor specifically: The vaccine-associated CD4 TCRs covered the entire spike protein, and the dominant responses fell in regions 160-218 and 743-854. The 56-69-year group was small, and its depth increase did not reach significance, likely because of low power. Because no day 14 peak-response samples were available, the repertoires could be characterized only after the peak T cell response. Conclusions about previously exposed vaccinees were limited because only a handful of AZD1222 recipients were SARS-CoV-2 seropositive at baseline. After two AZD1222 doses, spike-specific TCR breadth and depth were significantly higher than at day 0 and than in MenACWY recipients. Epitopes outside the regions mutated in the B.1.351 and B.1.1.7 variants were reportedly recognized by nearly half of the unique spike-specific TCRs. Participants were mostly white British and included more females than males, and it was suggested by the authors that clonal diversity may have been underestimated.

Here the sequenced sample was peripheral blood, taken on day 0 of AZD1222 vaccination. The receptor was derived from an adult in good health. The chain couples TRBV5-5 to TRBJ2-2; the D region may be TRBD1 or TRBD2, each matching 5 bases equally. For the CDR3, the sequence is CASSFVGDAGELFF. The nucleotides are TGTGCCAGCAGCTTCGTGGGGGACGCCGGGGAGCTGTTTTTT.